The 5 T cell receptor beta chains given below trace back to one sample, sequenced in a study of blood T cell repertoires in COVID-19. Sequenced by immunoSEQ multiplex PCR; TCRdb stores in-frame clones only, minus some. The top ten clones hold around 0.97% of a sample with some 230,000 clones, approximately 81% of them seen once. Sequenced: peripheral blood. These receptors originate from a man aged 40-49 years with acute or convalescent COVID-19.

This chain links TRBV6-6 with TRBJ1-1; unclear D gene. The CDR3 is made up of 14 amino acids. Trimming took off 0 bases at V and 7 bases at J, with 12 bases between the two ends. Germline loops: CDR1 MNHNY, CDR2 SVGAGI (reference sequence). CDR3 sequence reads: CASSYSTGRNEAFF. The CDR3 DNA is TGTGCCAGCAGTTACTCGACTGGCAGAAATGAAGCTTTCTTT.

The V and J genes are TRBV27 and TRBJ2-6, with D unresolved. The length of the CDR3 is 13 residues. Per the germline V gene, CDR1 is MNHEY and CDR2 is SMNVEV (reference sequence). The V gene lost 5 bases and the J gene lost 1 base, with 3 bases spanning the gap. The CDR3, as DNA: TGTGCCAGCAGTCCTTCTGGGGCCAACGTCCTGACTTTC. Amino acids: CASSPSGANVLTF.

CDR3 nucleotides: TGTGCCAGCCTACGGGACAGGCCAGACACTGAAGCTTTCTTT. It yields the protein CASLRDRPDTEAFF. This chain links TRBV5-5 with TRBJ1-1; TRBD1 agrees at 8 bases. Germline CDR1 SGHKS, CDR2 YYEKEE (reference sequence). V was pared by 7 bases and J by 3 bases, with 8 bases of the junction left unmatched. This CDR3 comprises 14 residues.

The rearrangement links TRBV20-1 to TRBJ2-5, with unresolved D. V lost 6 bases, J lost 5 bases, and 7 bases lay in between. The V gene's germline CDR1 is DFQATT and CDR2 SNEGSKA (reference sequence). This CDR3 has 10 amino acids. The CDR3 region is CSARFETQYF. DNA of the CDR3: TGCAGTGCCCGTTTCGAGACCCAGTACTTC.

CDR3 amino acids: CASSQPRGLGTEAFF. The CDR3 region has the DNA TGTGCCAGCAGCCAACCCCGCGGACTCGGCACTGAAGCTTTCTTT. The chain combines TRBV3-1 (or the pseudogene TRBV3-2) with TRBJ1-1; D not certain. This CDR3 is 15 amino acids long. Germline CDR1 and CDR2: LGHDT and YNNKEL (reference sequence). Trimming stripped 2 bases from V and 4 bases from J, with 14 bases between.